This T cell receptor (beta chain) came from a study of regulatory T cells in long-lasting Graves disease. The study's findings and limits: Under persistent disease, TRBV28, TRBJ1-2 and TRBJ2-5 were used preferentially.

Per the germline V gene, CDR1 is DFQATT and CDR2 is SNEGSKA (reference sequence). This CDR3 has 14 amino acids. Trimming cost V 6 bases and J 10 bases; bases outside gene matches: 15. Both iRepertoire HTBI primers and Arm-PCR of CDR3 regions were used to build the TCR beta libraries. TCRdb re-called the multiplex PCR reads with MiXCR, one entry per CDR3 protein. The table shows a few hundred thousand distinct CDR3 sequences, with around 15% occurring only once. This clonotype was recorded many times. Its target is unknown. Described time point: newly diagnosed GD, antithyroid drugs for less than 3 months. Following extraction of RNA from PBMCs, that RNA was used to make the TCR library. The sample was also reused in another study, on T cells in Graves' hyperthyroidism and ophthalmopathy.

This material consisted of peripheral blood mononuclear cells (PBMCs), taken at new diagnosis, from a patient treated with antithyroid drugs. V gene TRBV20-1 combines with J gene TRBJ2-1; 7 nucleotides match TRBD2. This TCR was recovered from a woman between 18 and 29 years old with Graves disease. The CDR3 here is CSAVITGGYGEQFF. The CDR3 bases are TGCAGTGCCGTCATTACGGGAGGTTACGGAGAGCAGTTCTTC.